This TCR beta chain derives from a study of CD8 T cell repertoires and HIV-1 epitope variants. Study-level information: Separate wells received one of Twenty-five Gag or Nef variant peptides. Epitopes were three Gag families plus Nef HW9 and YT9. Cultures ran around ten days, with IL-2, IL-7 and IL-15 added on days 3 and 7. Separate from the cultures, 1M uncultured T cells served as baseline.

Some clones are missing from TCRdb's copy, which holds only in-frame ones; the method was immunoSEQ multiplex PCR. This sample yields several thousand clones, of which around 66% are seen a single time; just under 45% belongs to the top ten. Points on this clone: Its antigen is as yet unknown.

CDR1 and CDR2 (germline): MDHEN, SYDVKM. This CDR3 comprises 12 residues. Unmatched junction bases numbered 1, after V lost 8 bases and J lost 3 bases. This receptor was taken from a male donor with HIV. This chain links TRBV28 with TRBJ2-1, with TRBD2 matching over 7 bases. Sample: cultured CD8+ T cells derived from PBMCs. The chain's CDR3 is CASGGDYNEQFF. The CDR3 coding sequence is TGTGCCAGCGGGGGGGACTACAATGAGCAGTTCTTC.